This paragraph reports one TCR beta chain. No antigen is known for it. Assay used: immunoSEQ multiplex PCR; TCRdb lists only in-frame clones, some missing. Of 130,000 to 150,000 clones listed, roughly 80% are singletons. These data belong to a study of T cell responses to AZD1222 COVID-19 vaccine. Findings and limits, study-wide: Only a handful of AZD1222 recipients were seropositive at baseline.

The CDR3 extends over 14 amino acids. CDR1 is SNHLY, CDR2 FYNNEI, per germline. Trimming cost V 5 bases and J 4 bases, with 12 bases left between them. The starting material was peripheral blood, obtained on day 0 of MenACWY control vaccination. The receptor was derived from an adult in good health. The chain links TRBV2 to TRBJ1-5; D not certain. The CDR3 DNA sequence: TGTGCCAGCAGTAACGGACCCATTAATCAGCCCCAGCATTTT. Residues: CASSNGPINQPQHF.